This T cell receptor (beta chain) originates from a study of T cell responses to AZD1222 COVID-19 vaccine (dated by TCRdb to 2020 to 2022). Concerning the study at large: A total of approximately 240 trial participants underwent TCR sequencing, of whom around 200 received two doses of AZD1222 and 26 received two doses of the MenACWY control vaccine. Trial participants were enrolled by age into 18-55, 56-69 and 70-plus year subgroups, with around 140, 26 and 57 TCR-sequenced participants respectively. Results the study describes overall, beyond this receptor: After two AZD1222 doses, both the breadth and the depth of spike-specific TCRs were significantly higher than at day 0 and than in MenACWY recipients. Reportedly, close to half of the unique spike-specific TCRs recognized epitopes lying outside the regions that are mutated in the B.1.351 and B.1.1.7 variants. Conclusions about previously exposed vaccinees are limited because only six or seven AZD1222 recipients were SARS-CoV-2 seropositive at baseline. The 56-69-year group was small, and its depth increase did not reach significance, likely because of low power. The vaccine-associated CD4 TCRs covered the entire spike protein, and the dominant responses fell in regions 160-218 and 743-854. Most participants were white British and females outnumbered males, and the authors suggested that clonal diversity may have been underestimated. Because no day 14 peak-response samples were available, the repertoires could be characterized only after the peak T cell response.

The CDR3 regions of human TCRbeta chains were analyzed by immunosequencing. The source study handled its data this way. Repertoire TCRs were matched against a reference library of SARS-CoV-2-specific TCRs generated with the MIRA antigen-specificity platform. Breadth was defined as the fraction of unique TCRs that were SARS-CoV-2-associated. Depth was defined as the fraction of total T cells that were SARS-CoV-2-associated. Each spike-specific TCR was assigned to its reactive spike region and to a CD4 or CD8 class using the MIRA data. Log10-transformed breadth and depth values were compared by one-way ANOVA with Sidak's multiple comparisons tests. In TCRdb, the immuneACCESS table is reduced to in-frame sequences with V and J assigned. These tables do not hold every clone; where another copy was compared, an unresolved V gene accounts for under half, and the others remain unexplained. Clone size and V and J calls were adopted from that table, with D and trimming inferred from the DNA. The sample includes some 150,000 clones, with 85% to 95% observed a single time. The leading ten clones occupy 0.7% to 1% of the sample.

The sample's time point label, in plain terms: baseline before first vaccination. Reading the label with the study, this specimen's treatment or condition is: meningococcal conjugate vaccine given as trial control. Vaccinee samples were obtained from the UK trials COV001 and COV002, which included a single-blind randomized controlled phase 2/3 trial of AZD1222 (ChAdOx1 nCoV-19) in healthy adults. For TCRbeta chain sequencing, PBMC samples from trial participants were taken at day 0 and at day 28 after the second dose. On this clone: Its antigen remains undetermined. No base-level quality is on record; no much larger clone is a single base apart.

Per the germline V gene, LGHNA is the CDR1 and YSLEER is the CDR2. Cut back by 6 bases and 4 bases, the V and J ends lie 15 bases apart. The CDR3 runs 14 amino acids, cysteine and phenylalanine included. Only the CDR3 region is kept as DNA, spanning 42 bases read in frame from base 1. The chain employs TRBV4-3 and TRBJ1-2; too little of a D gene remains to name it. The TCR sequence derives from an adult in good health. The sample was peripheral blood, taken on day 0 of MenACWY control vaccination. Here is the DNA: TGCGCCAGCAGTAGCATGAGGGCAACCTATGGCTACACCTTC. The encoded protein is CASSSMRATYGYTF.